This TCR beta chain was observed in a study of CD8 T cells in ankylosing spondylitis. As for this clonotype: Its target is unknown.

MiXCR, applied by TCRdb to the 5' RACE reads, yields one record per CDR3 protein. The sample has fewer than 250,000 distinct CDR3 sequences; roughly 25% are singletons. Findings and caveats of the study: Peripheral blood held disease-linked clones only at relatively low frequency, and these were CD8+.

The sample was blood, either unsorted or a sorted T cell fraction (not recorded which). The receptor was isolated from a male donor with ankylosing spondylitis or in good health (not recorded which).

As DNA, the CDR3 is TGTGCCAGCAGTACGCTAGCGGGAGTCACCTACAATGAGCAGTTCTTC. Amino acid sequence: CASSTLAGVTYNEQFF. V usage is TRBV27 and J usage is TRBJ2-1; 10 bases line up with TRBD2. With V trimmed by 5 bases and J by 2 bases, 6 bases remained unmatched. The CDR3 is 16 amino acids. Germline V gene sequence: CDR1 MNHEY, CDR2 SMNVEV (reference sequence).